The source of this T cell receptor (beta chain) is a study of long-term antiretroviral therapy in people with HIV. This was the immunoSEQ v3.0 assay at survey level. Profiling relied on immunoSEQ multiplex PCR, and the TCRdb table lists in-frame clones only, not all of them. The repertoire holds 20,000 to 30,000 clones, with about four fifths as singletons. Germline assignment: CDR1 LNHDA and CDR2 SQIVND (reference sequence). Trimming took off 5 bases at V and 8 bases at J, with 12 bases between the two ends. The CDR3 extends over 13 amino acids. This clone has a handful of counts. Sequences were derived from unsorted PBMCs, sampled 4.4 years after starting antiretroviral therapy. The receptor was derived from a man aged 30 to 39 with HIV. The genes are TRBV19 and TRBJ1-4, with D unresolved. CDR3 in amino acids: CASSSNLGEKLFF. The CDR3 DNA sequence: TGTGCCAGTAGTTCCAATCTGGGGGAAAAACTGTTTTTT. The full variable domain, with the rest looked up from reference TRBV19 and TRBJ1-4, is DGGITQSPKYLFRKEGQNVTLSCEQNLNHDAMYWYRQDPGQGLRLIYYSQIVNDFQKGDIAEGYSVSREKKESFPLTVTSAQKNPTAFYLCASSSNLGEKLFFGSGTQLSVL.